This T cell receptor beta chain was retrieved from a study of shared clonotypes between healthy human individuals. Study overall: Each donor's CD8 memory used one plate, CD8 naive two, each CD4 subset three. General study results and limits: Incompleteness in sorted-subset sequencing, despite large depth, was shown by rarefaction. Donor scarcity curtailed the genetic and exposure-history diversity represented herein.

Only in-frame clones appear in the TCRdb table, and some are missing; sequencing was by immunoSEQ multiplex PCR. Among approximately 340,000 clones listed, less than 75% were seen once. Concerning this clone: The antigen is undetermined.

V was cut by 4 bases and J by 6 bases, with 17 bases left in between. Germline CDR1 SGHRS, CDR2 YFSETQ. There are 15 residues in the CDR3. The receptor was derived from a man aged 25-45 years in good health. The chain combines TRBV5-1 with TRBJ2-1, with a possible D match to TRBD2 (6 bases). The specimen was memory CD4+ T cells sorted from blood. As to subset: CD45RA-negative fraction. The CDR3: CASSTTSQKFNEQFF. The CDR3 DNA is TGCGCCAGCAGCACCACTAGCCAGAAGTTCAATGAGCAGTTCTTC.